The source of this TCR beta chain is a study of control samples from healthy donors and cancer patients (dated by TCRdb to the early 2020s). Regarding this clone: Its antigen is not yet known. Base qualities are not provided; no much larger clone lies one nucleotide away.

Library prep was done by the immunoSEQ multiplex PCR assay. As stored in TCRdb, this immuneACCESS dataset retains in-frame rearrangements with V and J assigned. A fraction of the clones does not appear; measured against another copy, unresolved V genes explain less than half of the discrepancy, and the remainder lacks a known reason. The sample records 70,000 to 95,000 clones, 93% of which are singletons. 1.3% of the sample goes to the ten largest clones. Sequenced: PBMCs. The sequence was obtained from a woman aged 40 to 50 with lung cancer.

The DNA sequence follows: TGTGCCAGCAGTTTTGTGACAGGGGGCGAGCAGTACTTC. Its product reads: CASSFVTGGEQYF. In this chain, TRBV28 is recombined with TRBJ2-7, with TRBD1 identical over 9 junction bases. The CDR3 spans 13 residues, from the cysteine through the phenylalanine. The CDR3 DNA has 39 bases and is translated from base 1. CDR1 and CDR2, per the germline V gene, are MDHEN and SYDVKM. Compared with germline, V lacks 3 bases and J lacks 6 bases; bases without a gene match: 3.